This T cell receptor beta chain originates from a study of blood T cell repertoires in COVID-19. Study details: Collection of acute and convalescent COVID-19 samples took place in the United States, Italy and Spain. The analysed material was cDNA or gDNA that came from T cells, B-cell-depleted T cells, or PBMCs.

Study processing details: Quantification of nucleated cells was approximated via reference gene primer amplification. The data were produced by immunoSEQ multiplex PCR, yet TCRdb's version contains in-frame clones alone and is incomplete. V and J calls and clone size are given by that table; D and trimming were obtained from the DNA. Of about 90,000 clones in the sample, approximately 90% are singletons; the top ten hold about 2%. In germline, CDR1 is SGHDT, CDR2 YYEEEE. The length of the CDR3 is 15 residues. V shed 6 bases, J shed 5 bases, and the junction held 8 bases outside the gene matches. This TCR was recovered from a human donor with active COVID-19. The donor label of this sample is uncertain. Source material: peripheral blood. The J gene is TRBJ2-1, the V gene TRBV5-6; 10 positions match TRBD2. The CDR3 region is CASTLSGGVHNEQFF. The CDR3 bases are TGTGCCAGCACCCTGAGCGGGGGGGTGCACAATGAGCAGTTCTTC.